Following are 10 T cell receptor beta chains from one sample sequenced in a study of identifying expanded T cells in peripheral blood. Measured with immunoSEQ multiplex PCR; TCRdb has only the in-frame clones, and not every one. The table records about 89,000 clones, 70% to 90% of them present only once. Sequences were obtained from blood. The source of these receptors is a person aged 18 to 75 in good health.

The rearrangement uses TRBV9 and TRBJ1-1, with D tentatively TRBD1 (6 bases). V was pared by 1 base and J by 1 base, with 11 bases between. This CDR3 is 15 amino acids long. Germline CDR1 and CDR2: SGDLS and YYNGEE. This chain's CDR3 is CASSVSGGGNTEAFF. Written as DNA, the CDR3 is TGTGCCAGCAGCGTAAGTGGGGGCGGGAACACTGAAGCTTTCTTT.

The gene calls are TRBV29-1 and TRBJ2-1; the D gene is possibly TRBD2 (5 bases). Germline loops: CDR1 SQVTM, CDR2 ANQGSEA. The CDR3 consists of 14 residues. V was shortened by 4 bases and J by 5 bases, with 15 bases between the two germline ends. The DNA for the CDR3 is TGCAGCGTTGGAAACGGACTGAATAACAATGAGCAGTTCTTC. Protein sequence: CSVGNGLNNNEQFF.

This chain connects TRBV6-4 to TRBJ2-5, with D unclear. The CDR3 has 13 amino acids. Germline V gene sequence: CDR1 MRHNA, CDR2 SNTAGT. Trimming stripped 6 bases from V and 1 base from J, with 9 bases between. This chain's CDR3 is CASRDGGQETQYF. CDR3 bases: TGTGCCAGCAGAGACGGCGGCCAAGAGACCCAGTACTTC.

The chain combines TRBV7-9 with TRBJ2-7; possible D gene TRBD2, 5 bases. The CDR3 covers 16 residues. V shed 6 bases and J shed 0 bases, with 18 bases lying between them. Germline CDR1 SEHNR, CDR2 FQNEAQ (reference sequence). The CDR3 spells CASRYFGRGGSYEQYF. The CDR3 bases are TGTGCCAGCAGATATTTTGGCCGTGGAGGCTCCTACGAGCAGTACTTC.

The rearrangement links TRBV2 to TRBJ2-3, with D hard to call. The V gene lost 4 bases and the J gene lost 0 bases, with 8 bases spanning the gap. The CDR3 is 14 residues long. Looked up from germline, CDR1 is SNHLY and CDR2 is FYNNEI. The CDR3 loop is CASSVKPSTDTQYF. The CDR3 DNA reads TGTGCCAGCAGTGTGAAACCCAGCACAGATACGCAGTATTTT.

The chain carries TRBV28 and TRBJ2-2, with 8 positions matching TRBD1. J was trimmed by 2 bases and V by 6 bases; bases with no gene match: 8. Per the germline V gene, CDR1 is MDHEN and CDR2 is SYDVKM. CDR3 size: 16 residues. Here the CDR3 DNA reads TGTGCCAGCAGCGCCGCCGGGACAGGAAACACCGGGGAGCTGTTTTTT. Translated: CASSAAGTGNTGELFF.

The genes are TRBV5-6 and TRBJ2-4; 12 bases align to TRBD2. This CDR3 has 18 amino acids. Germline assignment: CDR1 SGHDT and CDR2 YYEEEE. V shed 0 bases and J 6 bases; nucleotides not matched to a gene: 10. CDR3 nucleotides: TGTGCCAGCAGCTTGGGACTAGCGGGGGATCCTTTCACAAACATTCAGTACTTC. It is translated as CASSLGLAGDPFTNIQYF.

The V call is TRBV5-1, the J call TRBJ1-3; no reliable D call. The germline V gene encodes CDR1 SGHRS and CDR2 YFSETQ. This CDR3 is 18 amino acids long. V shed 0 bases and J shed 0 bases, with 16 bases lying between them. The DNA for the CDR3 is TGCGCCAGCAGCTTGGATGTAGGCGGCGCGTACTCTGGAAACACCATATATTTT. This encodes CASSLDVGGAYSGNTIYF.

Here the CDR3 reads CASRGAETQYF. The CDR3 DNA reads TGTGCCAGCAGGGGGGCGGAGACCCAGTACTTC. J is TRBJ2-5 and V is TRBV2, with D possibly matching TRBD1 (6 bases). Trimming pared 6 bases from V and 5 bases from J, leaving 7 bases between. The germline gives CDR1 SNHLY, CDR2 FYNNEI. The CDR3 runs to 11 residues.

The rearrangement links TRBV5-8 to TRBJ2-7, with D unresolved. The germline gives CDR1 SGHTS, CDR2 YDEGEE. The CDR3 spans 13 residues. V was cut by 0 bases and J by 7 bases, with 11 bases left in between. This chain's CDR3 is CASSLGLGREQYF. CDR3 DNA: TGTGCCAGCAGCTTGGGTCTGGGCAGGGAGCAGTACTTC.